This paragraph reports one T cell receptor beta chain. This clone is a singleton in its sample. Its antigen is unknown. Base-call qualities are not available, and no considerably larger clone is one nucleotide away. Whole blood was collected in K2EDTA tubes by collaborating institutions according to the institutions' own protocols. For TCRbeta analysis, collaborators shipped samples as frozen whole blood, isolated PBMCs, or DNA extracted from either of those sample types. The immunoSEQ Assay, a bias-controlled multiplex PCR, was used to amplify TCRbeta CDR3 regions from genomic DNA. The paper's data handling went like this. Within the assay, amplification of reference gene primers was used to estimate how many nucleated cells each sample contained. To quantify the absolute abundance of each unique TCRbeta CDR3 rearrangement, sequence reads were collapsed and filtered. For each sample, productive Simpson clonality was calculated as the square root of Simpson's diversity index over productive rearrangements. TCRdb obtained this table from immuneACCESS and retained in-frame rearrangements with V and J assigned. These tables miss some clones; where compared with another copy, unresolved V genes account for less than half of the shortfall, and the remainder is unexplained. V and J calls and clone size are given by that table; D and trimming were obtained from the DNA. The sample yields some 210,000 clones; roughly 90% were counted once. Of the sample, roughly 5% falls within the top ten clones.

V trim: 6 bases; J trim: 5 bases; unmatched bases: 3. Including the terminal cysteine and phenylalanine, the CDR3 comprises 12 residues. The read is trimmed to its CDR3 DNA, 36 bases read in frame from base 1. Sequences SNHLY (CDR1) and FYNNEI (CDR2) are obtained from the germline V gene. The data were taken from a study of blood T cell repertoires in COVID-19 (TCRdb year 2020). A note on the overall study: Collaborator samples came from the United States, Italy and Spain and covered acute and convalescent phases of COVID-19. The material from the prospective study consisted of cDNA or gDNA derived from T cells, B-cell-depleted T cells, or PBMCs. The dataset comprised deeply sampled blood TCRbeta repertoires from subjects exposed to, actively infected with, or recovered from COVID-19. The repertoires were released in a freely available public database meant as a resource for research on the immune response to SARS-CoV-2. The samples were drawn from two sources: the first 160 participants of the ongoing ImmuneRACE study, and 1,000 to 1,500 subjects contributed by 6 global collaborators. A de-identified subject ID, COVID-19 status, age in years and sex were almost always included in the sample metadata. HLA class I and class II types, where available, came from metadata supplied by the sample provider rather than from assay-based typing. Study-level results and caveats: The quantity of clinical and demographic metadata differed by source and by participant and was supplied without curation.

This TCR was sampled from a woman aged 40 to 50 with acute or convalescent COVID-19. Input material: peripheral blood. The chain uses TRBV2 and TRBJ1-2; 7 nucleotides in the junction match TRBD1. CDR3 sequence: CASRTGYYGYTF. The nucleotide sequence is TGTGCCAGCAGGACAGGGTATTATGGCTACACCTTC.